This T cell receptor (beta chain) derives from a study of T cell responses to AZD1222 COVID-19 vaccine. Clones were sequenced by immunoSEQ multiplex PCR, and TCRdb holds only the in-frame ones, with some missing. The sample contains approximately 170,000 clones, 80% to 90% of which appear only once. CDR3 length: 17 residues. Trimming cost V 5 bases and J 1 base, with 18 bases left between them. Looked up from germline, CDR1 is SGHVS and CDR2 is FNYEAQ. V usage is TRBV7-6 and J usage is TRBJ2-4; possible D gene TRBD2, 7 bases. This sequence was found in an adult in good health. The sequencing used peripheral blood, collected on day 0 of AZD1222 vaccination. CDR3 nucleotides: TGTGCCAGCAGCCCCACCCCGGGGGGCGCGGCCAAAAACATTCAGTACTTC. Translated, it gives CASSPTPGGAAKNIQYF.